One and the same sample provided the 3 T cell receptor beta chains below, sequenced in a study of shared clonotypes between healthy human individuals (dated by TCRdb to 2018 to 2021). The library came from the immunoSEQ multiplex PCR assay. In its TCRdb copy, this immuneACCESS table keeps in-frame sequences only and misses some clones. Where compared with another copy, unresolved V genes explain less than half of these, and the others have no known cause. In this sample the table shows over 400,000 clones, approximately 81% of which occur a single time. The ten largest clones capture 12% of the sample. Sequencing was performed on PBMCs. Receptors were obtained from a woman between 40 and 50 years old in good health. Some clones in this sample may be carry-over from other donors' samples.

Worth noting for this clone: A single base separates this from a much larger clone, so it may be a read error. J is TRBJ2-1 and V is TRBV7-2; no firm D call. V was trimmed by 2 bases and J by 5 bases, leaving 7 bases between them. The V gene's germline CDR1 is SGHTA and CDR2 FQGNSA. CDR3 length equals 13 residues. The chain's CDR3 is CTSSLRSNNEQFF. The DNA of the CDR3 is TGTACCAGCAGCTTAAGGTCTAACAATGAGCAGTTCTTC.

The rearrangement joins TRBV5-3 to TRBJ2-7; 12 nucleotides agree with TRBD2. TRBV5-3 falls under the ORF class, with uncertain function. Losses at the gene ends were 3 bases for V and 6 bases for J; bases not matched to a gene: 7. The CDR3 totals 15 residues. The CDR3 region is CARSSPSGRAPEQYF. The CDR3 DNA sequence: TGTGCCAGAAGCTCCCCTAGCGGGAGGGCCCCCGAGCAGTACTTC.

CDR3 region: CASSFSLRTFSYEQYF. The CDR3 bases are TGTGCCAGCAGTTTCTCACTCCGGACATTCTCCTACGAGCAGTACTTC. The chain couples TRBV28 to TRBJ2-7, with a weak D call TRBD1 (5 bases). Germline loops: CDR1 MDHEN, CDR2 SYDVKM. The CDR3 spans 16 residues. Deletions cut 3 bases from V and 0 bases from J, with 15 bases between. The full variable domain, with the rest looked up from reference TRBV28 and TRBJ2-7, is DVKVTQSSRYLVKRTGEKVFLECVQDMDHENMFWYRQDPGLGLRLIYFSYDVKMKEKGDIPEGYSVSREKKERFSLILESASTNQTSMYLCASSFSLRTFSYEQYFGPGTRLTVT.